The text below deals with one T cell receptor (beta chain). Its antigen is not identified. CD45RA+ naive and CD45RA-negative memory subsets were separated from CD4+ cells. This sample is drawn from a study of shared clonotypes between healthy human individuals. Study findings and constraints: Among a handful of donors, about 4.6% of naive CD4 clonotypes were found in common.

Each sorted subset replicate got 200 ng genomic DNA, roughly 27,000 genomes. TCRdb keeps only in-frame clones here, not all; method: immunoSEQ multiplex PCR. The sample includes a few million clones, 80% to 95% of them seen just once. The receptor was derived from a man between 18 and 29 years old in good health. Some clones in this sample may be carry-over from other donors' samples. The sequencing input was naive CD4+ T cells from PBMCs. Indicated subset: CD45RA+ positively selected.

CDR3 DNA sequence: TGTGCCAGCAGTTTAGTCCACGACAGAGCCGATTCCCCCCACAGCTCCTACAATGAGCAGTTCTTC. This gives the protein CASSLVHDRADSPHSSYNEQFF. This chain links TRBV28 with TRBJ2-1; the D gene is possibly TRBD1 (5 bases). Germline lookup yields CDR1 MDHEN and CDR2 SYDVKM. CDR3 length: 22 amino acids. V lost 2 bases, J lost 0 bases, and 29 bases lay in between.